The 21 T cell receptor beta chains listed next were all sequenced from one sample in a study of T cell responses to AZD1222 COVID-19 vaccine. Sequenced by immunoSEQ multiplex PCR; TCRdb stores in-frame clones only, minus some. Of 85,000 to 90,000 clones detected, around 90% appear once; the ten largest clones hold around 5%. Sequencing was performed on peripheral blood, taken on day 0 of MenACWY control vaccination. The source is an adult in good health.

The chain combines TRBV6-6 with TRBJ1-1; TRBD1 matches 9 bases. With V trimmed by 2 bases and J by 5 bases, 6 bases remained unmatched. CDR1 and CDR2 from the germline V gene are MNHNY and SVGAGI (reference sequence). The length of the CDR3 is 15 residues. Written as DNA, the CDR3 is TGTGCCAGCAGTTACGGGACAGGGCCGGGGACTGAAGCTTTCTTT. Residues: CASSYGTGPGTEAFF.

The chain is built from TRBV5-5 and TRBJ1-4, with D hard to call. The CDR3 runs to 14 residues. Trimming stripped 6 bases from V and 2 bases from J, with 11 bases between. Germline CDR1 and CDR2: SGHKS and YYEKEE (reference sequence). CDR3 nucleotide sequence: TGTGCCAGCAATTTGAGGGATACTAATGAAAAACTGTTTTTT. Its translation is CASNLRDTNEKLFF.

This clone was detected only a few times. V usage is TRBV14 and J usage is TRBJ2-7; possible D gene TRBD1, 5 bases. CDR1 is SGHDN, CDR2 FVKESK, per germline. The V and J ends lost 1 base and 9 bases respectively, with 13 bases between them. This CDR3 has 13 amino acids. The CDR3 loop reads CASSQGQRWGQYF. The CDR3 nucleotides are TGTGCCAGCAGCCAAGGACAGCGCTGGGGGCAGTACTTC. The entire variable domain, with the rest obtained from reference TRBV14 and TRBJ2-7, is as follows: EAGVTQFPSHSVIEKGQTVTLRCDPISGHDNLYWYRRVMGKEIKFLLHFVKESKQDESGMPNNRFLAERTGGTYSTLKVQPAELEDSGVYFCASSQGQRWGQYFGPGTRLTVT.

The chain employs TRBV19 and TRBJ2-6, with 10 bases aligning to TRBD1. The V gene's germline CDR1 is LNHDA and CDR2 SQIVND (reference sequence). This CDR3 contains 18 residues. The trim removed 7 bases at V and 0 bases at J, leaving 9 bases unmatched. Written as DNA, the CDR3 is TGTGCCAGTAAACCAACCGGGACAGGGGTCTCTGGGGCCAACGTCCTGACTTTC. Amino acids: CASKPTGTGVSGANVLTF.

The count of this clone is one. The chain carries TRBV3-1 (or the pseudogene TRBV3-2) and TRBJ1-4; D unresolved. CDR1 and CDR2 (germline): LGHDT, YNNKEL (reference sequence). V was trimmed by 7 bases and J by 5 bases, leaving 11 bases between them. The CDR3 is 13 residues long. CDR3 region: CASKKGGNEKLFF. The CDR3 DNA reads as TGTGCCAGCAAAAAGGGCGGGAATGAAAAACTGTTTTTT.

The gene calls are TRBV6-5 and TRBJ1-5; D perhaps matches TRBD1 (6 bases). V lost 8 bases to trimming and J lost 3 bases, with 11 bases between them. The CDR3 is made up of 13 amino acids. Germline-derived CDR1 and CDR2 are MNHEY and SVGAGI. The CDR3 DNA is TGTGCCAGCTGGGGGGGGCCCAATCAGCCCCAGCATTTT. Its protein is CASWGGPNQPQHF.

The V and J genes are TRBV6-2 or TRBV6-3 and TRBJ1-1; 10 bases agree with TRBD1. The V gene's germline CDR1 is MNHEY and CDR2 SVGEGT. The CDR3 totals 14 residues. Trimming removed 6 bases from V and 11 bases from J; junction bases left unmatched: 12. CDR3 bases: TGTGCCAGCAGCCCTATCCGGGACAGGGGCTATGCTTTCTTT. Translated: CASSPIRDRGYAFF.

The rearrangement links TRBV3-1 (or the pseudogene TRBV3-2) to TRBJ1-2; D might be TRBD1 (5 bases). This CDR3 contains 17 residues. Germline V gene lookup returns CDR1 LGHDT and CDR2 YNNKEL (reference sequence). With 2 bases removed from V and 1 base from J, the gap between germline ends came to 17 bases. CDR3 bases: TGTGCCAGCAGCCAAAATTCTGGAGGGGATTTTAACTATGGCTACACCTTC. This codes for CASSQNSGGDFNYGYTF.

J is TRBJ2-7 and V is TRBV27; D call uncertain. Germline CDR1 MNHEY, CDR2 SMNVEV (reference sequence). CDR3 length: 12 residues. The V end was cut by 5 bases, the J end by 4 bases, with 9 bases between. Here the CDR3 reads CASSPPEYEQYF. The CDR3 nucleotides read TGTGCCAGCAGTCCCCCGGAGTACGAGCAGTACTTC.

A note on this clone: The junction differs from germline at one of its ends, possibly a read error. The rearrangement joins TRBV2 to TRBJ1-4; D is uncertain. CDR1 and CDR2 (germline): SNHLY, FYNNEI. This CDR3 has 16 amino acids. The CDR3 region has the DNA TGTGCCAGCAGCGAAGAAAGCTCAGCAGCTAATGAAAAACTGTTTTTT. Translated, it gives CASSEESSAANEKLFF.

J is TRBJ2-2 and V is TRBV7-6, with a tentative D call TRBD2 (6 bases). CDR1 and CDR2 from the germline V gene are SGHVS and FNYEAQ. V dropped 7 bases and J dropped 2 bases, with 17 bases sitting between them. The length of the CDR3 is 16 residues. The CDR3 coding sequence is TGTGCCAGCACACCCCCCTGGGACTTTAACACCGGGGAGCTGTTTTTT. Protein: CASTPPWDFNTGELFF.

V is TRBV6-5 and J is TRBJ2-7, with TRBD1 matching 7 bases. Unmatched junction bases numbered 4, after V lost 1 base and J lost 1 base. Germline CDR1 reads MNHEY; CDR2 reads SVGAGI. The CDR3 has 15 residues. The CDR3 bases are TGTGCCAGCAGTTACTTCAGGGGGATGTCCTACGAGCAGTACTTC. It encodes CASSYFRGMSYEQYF.

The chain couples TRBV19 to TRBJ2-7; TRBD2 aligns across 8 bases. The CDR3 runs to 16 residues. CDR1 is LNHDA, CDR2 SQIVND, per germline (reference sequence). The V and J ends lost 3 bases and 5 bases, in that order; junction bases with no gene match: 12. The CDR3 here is CASSMAGRALLNEQYF. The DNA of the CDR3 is TGTGCCAGTAGTATGGCCGGGAGGGCCCTGTTAAACGAGCAGTACTTC.

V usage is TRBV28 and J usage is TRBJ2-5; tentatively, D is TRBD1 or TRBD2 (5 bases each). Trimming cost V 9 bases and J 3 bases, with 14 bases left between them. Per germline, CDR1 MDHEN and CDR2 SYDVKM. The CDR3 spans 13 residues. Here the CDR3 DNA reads TGTGCCAGTCGACCGGGACCCAAAGAGACCCAGTACTTC. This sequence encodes CASRPGPKETQYF.

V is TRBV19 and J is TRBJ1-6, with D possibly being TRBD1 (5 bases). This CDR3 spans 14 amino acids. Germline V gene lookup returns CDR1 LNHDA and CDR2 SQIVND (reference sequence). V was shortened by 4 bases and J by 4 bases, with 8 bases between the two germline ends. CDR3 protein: CASSTGTYNSPLHF. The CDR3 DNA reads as TGTGCCAGTAGTACCGGGACGTATAATTCACCCCTCCACTTT.

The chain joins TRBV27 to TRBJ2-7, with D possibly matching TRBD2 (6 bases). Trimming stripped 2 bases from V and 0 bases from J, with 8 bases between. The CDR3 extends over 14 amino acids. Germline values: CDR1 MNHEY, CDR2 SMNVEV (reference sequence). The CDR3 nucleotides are TGTGCCAGCAGTTTAGACGGGGGCTCCTACGAGCAGTACTTC. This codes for CASSLDGGSYEQYF.

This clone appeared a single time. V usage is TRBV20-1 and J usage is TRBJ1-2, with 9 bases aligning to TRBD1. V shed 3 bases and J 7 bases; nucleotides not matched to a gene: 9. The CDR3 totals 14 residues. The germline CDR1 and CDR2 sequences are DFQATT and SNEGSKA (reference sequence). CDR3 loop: CSASRTGDLGGYTF. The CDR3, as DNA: TGCAGTGCTAGTCGGACAGGGGATCTGGGTGGCTACACCTTC.

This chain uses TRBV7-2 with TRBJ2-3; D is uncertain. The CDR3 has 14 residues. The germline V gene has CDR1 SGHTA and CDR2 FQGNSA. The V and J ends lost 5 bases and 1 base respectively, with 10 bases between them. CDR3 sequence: CASSRVTGTDTQYF. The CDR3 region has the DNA TGTGCCAGCAGCCGCGTGACGGGCACAGATACGCAGTATTTT.

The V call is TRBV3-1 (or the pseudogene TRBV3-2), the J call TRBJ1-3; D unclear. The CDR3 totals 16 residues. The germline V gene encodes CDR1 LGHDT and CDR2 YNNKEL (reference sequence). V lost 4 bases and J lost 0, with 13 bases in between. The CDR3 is CASSRGTLGSGNTIYF. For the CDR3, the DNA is TGTGCCAGCAGCCGAGGTACCCTGGGCTCTGGAAACACCATATATTTT.

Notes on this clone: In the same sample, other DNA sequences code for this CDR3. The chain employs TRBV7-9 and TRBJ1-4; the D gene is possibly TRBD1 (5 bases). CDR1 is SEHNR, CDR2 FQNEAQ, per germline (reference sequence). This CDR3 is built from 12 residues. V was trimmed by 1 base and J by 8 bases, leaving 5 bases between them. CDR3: CASSLGGEKLFF. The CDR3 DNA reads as TGTGCCAGCAGCTTAGGGGGGGAAAAACTGTTTTTT.

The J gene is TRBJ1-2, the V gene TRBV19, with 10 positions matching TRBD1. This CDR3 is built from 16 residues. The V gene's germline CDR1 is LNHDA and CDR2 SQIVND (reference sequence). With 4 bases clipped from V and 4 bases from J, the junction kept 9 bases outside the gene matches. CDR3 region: CASSTPDRGKGYGYTF. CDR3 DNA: TGTGCCAGTAGTACCCCGGACAGGGGGAAAGGCTATGGCTACACCTTC.